These 4 T cell receptor beta chains were all obtained from the same sample, sequenced in a study of OX40 agonist ivuxolimab in advanced cancers. Assay used: immunoSEQ multiplex PCR; TCRdb lists only in-frame clones, some missing. The table lists 60,000 to 100,000 clones, about four fifths of them singletons. The specimen was CD4+ or CD8+ T cells sorted from blood, collected in a trial of the OX40 agonist ivuxolimab. The receptors were sampled from an adult with an advanced solid tumor such as melanoma, head and neck, liver or kidney cancer.

This chain uses TRBV27 with TRBJ2-3, with 9 nucleotides matching TRBD2. This CDR3 is 16 amino acids long. J gave up 1 base and V 0 bases, and 2 bases lay outside the gene matches. Germline loops: CDR1 MNHEY, CDR2 SMNVEV (reference sequence). This CDR3 reads CASSLSPSGGTDTQYF. The CDR3 DNA reads TGTGCCAGCAGTTTATCACCTAGCGGGGGCACAGATACGCAGTATTTT.

This chain links TRBV28 with TRBJ2-1; either TRBD1 or TRBD2 may supply D (5 bases each). Germline V gives CDR1 MDHEN, CDR2 SYDVKM. CDR3 length: 12 amino acids. Trimming shortened V by 5 bases and J by 13 bases, and 15 bases separated the two germline ends. CDR3 loop: CASSGPPGPQFF. DNA for the CDR3: TGTGCCAGCAGTGGACCGCCGGGACCCCAGTTCTTC.

This chain uses TRBV18 with TRBJ2-3, with TRBD1 identical over 7 bases. This CDR3 is built from 14 residues. V was pared by 3 bases and J by 4 bases, with 4 bases of the junction left unmatched. Germline CDR1 is KGHSH and CDR2 is LQKENI. For the CDR3, the DNA is TGTGCCAGCTCACCCCAGGGGGTGGCAGATACGCAGTATTTT. Amino acid sequence: CASSPQGVADTQYF.

The chain couples TRBV7-2 to TRBJ1-5; D is uncertain. The germline V gene encodes CDR1 SGHTA and CDR2 FQGNSA. V shed 1 base and J shed 7 bases, with 5 bases lying between them. The CDR3 has 12 amino acids. The DNA for the CDR3 is TGTGCCAGCAGCTTAGAAGGCCAGCCCCAGCATTTT. It yields the protein CASSLEGQPQHF. Variable domain in full (rest from reference TRBV7-2 and TRBJ1-5): GAGVSQSPSNKVTEKGKDVELRCDPISGHTALYWYRQSLGQGLEFLIYFQGNSAPDKSGLPSDRFSAERTGGSVSTLTIQRTQQEDSAVYLCASSLEGQPQHFGDGTRLSIL.